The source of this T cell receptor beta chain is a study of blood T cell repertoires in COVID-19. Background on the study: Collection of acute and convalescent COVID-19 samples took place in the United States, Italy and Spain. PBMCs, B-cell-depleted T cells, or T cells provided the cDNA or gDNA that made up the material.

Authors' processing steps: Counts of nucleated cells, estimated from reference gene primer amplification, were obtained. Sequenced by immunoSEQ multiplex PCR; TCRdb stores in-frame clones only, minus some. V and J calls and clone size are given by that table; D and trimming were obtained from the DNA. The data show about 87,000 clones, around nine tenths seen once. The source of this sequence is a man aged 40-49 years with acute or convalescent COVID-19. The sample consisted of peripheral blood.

DNA for the CDR3: TGTGCCAGCTCATCTTGGACTAGCGGAGGCGGGGAGACCCAGTACTTC. Translation gives CASSSWTSGGGETQYF. The chain couples TRBV18 to TRBJ2-5; TRBD2 aligns across 10 bases. Germline V gene data show CDR1 as KGHSH and CDR2 as LQKENI. Trimming at V came to 5 bases and at J to 5 bases, leaving 11 bases not matched to a gene. The CDR3 extends over 16 amino acids.